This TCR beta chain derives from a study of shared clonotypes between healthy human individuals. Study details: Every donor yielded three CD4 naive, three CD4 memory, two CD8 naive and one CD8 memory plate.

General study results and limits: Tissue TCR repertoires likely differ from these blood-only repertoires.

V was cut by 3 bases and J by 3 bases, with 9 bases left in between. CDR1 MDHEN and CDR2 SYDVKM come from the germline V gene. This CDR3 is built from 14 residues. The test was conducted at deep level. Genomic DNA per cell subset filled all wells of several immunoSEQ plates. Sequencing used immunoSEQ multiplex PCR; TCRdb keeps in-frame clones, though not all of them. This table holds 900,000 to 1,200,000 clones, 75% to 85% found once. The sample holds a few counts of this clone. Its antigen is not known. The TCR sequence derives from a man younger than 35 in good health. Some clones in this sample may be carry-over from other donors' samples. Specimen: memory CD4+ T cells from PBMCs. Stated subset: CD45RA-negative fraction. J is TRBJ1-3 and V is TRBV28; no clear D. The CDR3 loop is CASSLIGNGNTIYF. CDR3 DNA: TGTGCCAGCAGTTTGATAGGGAATGGAAACACCATATATTTT.